This TCR beta chain was profiled in a study of shared clonotypes between healthy human individuals. An assay was performed, and its level was deep. Only in-frame clones appear in the TCRdb table, and some are missing; sequencing was by immunoSEQ multiplex PCR. The table shows about 590,000 clones, with nearly 97% occurring only once. The CDR3 spans 14 residues. V dropped 1 base and J dropped 2; count of bases not matched to a gene: 1. Germline V gene data show CDR1 as LNHDA and CDR2 as SQIVND (reference sequence). The count of this clone is one. The same CDR3 also results from other DNA sequences found in this sample. Naive CD8 cells comprised CD45RO-negative, CCR7-positively selected cells, excluding terminally differentiated effector memory CD45RA+ cells.

The sequenced sample consisted of naive CD8+ T cells sorted from blood. The sequence derives from a woman under 40 in good health. This rearrangement joins TRBV19 to TRBJ2-7; 8 positions agree with TRBD1. CDR3 sequence (DNA): TGTGCCAGTAGTATAGGACAGGGGACCTACGAGCAGTACTTC. Translation: CASSIGQGTYEQYF.